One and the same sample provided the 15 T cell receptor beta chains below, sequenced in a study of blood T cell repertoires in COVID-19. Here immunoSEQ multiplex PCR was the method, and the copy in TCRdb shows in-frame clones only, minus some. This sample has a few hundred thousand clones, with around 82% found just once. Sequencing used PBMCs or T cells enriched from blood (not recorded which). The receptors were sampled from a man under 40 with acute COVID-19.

The CDR3 protein is CSASKSQGGGYTF. CDR3 DNA: TGCAGTGCTAGTAAGAGCCAGGGGGGCGGCTACACCTTC. The J gene is TRBJ1-2, the V gene TRBV20-1; TRBD1 matches 7 bases. The V gene end was trimmed by 3 bases and the J gene end by 8 bases; junction bases not matched to a gene: 9. Looked up from germline, CDR1 is DFQATT and CDR2 is SNEGSKA (reference sequence). There are 13 residues in the CDR3.

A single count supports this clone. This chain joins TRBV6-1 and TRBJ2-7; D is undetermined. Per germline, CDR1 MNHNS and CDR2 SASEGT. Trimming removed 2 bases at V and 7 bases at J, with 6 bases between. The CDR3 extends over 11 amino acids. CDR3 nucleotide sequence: TGTGCCAGCAGTGAAACCGGGGAGCAGTACTTC. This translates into CASSETGEQYF.

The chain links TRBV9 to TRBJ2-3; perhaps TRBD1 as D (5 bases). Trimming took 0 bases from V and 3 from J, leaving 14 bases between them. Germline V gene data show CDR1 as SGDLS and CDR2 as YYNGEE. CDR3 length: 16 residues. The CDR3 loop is CASSVAWGLSTDTQYF. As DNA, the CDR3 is TGTGCCAGCAGCGTAGCTTGGGGCCTTTCAACAGATACGCAGTATTTT.

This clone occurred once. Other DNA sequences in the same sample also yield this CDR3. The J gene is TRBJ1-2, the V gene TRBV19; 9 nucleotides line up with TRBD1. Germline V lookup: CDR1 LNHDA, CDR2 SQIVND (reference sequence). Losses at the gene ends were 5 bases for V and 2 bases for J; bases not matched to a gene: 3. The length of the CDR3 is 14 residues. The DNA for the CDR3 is TGTGCCAGTAGTCTCGGACAGGGGAACTATGGCTACACCTTC. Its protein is CASSLGQGNYGYTF.

The DNA for the CDR3 is TGTGCCAGCAGCCAAGAATTGTCACTCACAGATACGCAGTATTTT. Translating it yields CASSQELSLTDTQYF. The rearrangement uses TRBV14 and TRBJ2-3, with D hard to call. The length of the CDR3 is 15 residues. Per germline, CDR1 SGHDN and CDR2 FVKESK. Trimming took off 0 bases at V and 2 bases at J, with 9 bases between the two ends. Based on the CDR3 plus reference TRBV14 and TRBJ2-3, the full variable domain is EAGVTQFPSHSVIEKGQTVTLRCDPISGHDNLYWYRRVMGKEIKFLLHFVKESKQDESGMPNNRFLAERTGGTYSTLKVQPAELEDSGVYFCASSQELSLTDTQYFGPGTRLTVL.

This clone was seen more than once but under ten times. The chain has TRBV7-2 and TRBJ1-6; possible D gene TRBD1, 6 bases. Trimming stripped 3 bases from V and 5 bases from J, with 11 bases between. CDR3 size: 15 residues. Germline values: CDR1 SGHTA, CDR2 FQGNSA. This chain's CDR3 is CASSFLQGNNSPLHF. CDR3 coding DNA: TGTGCCAGCAGCTTCTTACAGGGAAATAATTCACCCCTCCACTTT. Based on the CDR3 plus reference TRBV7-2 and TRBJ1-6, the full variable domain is GAGVSQSPSNKVTEKGKDVELRCDPISGHTALYWYRQSLGQGLEFLIYFQGNSAPDKSGLPSDRFSAERTGGSVSTLTIQRTQQEDSAVYLCASSFLQGNNSPLHFGNGTRLTVT.

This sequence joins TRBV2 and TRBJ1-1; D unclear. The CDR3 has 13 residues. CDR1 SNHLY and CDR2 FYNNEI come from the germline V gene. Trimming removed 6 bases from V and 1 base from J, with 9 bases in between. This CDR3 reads CASSEAPNTEAFF. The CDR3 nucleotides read TGTGCCAGCAGCGAGGCCCCGAACACTGAAGCTTTCTTT.

The CDR3 loop reads CASSPQYGYTF. CDR3 nucleotide sequence: TGTGCCAGCAGTCCCCAGTATGGCTACACCTTC. The chain links TRBV28 to TRBJ1-2; D gene ambiguous. The germline V gene encodes CDR1 MDHEN and CDR2 SYDVKM. The CDR3 covers 11 residues. V gave up 5 bases and J gave up 5 bases, with 6 bases separating them.

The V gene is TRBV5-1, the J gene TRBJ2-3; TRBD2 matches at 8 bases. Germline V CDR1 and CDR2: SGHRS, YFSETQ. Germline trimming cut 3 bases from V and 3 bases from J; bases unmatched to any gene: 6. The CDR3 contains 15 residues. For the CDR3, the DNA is TGCGCCAGCAGCTCCGGGGGGGCTCGGACAGATACGCAGTATTTT. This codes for CASSSGGARTDTQYF.

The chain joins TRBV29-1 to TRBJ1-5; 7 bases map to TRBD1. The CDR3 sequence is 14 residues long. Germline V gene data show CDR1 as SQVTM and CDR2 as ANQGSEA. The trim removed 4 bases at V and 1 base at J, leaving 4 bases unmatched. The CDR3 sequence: CSVGEGQSNQPQHF. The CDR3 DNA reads TGCAGCGTTGGCGAGGGACAGAGCAATCAGCCCCAGCATTTT.

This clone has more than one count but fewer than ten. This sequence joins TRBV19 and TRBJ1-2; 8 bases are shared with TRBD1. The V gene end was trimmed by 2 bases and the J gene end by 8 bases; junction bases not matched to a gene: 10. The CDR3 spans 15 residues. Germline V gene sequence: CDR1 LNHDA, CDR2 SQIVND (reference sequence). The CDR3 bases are TGTGCCAGTAGTATATCGACTGGACAGGGAAACGGCTACACCTTC. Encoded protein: CASSISTGQGNGYTF.

CDR3 coding DNA: TGTGCCAGCAGCGTATCCAGCGGGGCCTACAATGAGCAGTTCTTC. Translation gives CASSVSSGAYNEQFF. V usage is TRBV9 and J usage is TRBJ2-1, with 7 positions matching TRBD2. After removal of 1 base from V and 2 bases from J, the junction contained 3 bases not matched to a gene. Germline V gene lookup returns CDR1 SGDLS and CDR2 YYNGEE. The CDR3 is 15 amino acids.

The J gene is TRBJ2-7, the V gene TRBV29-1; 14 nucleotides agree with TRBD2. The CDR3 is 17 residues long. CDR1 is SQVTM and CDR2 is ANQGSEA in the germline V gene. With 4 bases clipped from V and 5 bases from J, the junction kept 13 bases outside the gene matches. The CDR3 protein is CSVGEPGLAGDPHEQYF. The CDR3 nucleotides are TGCAGCGTTGGGGAACCGGGACTAGCGGGGGACCCCCACGAGCAGTACTTC.

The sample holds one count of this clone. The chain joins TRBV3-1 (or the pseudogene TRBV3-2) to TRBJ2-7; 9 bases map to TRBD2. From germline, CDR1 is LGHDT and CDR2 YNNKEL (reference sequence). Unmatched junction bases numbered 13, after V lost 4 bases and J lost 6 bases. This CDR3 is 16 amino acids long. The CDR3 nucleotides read TGTGCCAGCAGCCCTCACAGGGGACTAGCTGCTCGCGAGCAGTACTTC. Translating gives CASSPHRGLAAREQYF.

The CDR3 DNA reads as TGTGCCACCAGTGATCAGAGCGCCGGGGAGCTGTTTTTT. Protein sequence: CATSDQSAGELFF. This chain connects TRBV24-1 to TRBJ2-2; no reliable D call. V was pared by 3 bases and J by 6 bases, with 7 bases between. Germline CDR1 and CDR2: KGHDR and SFDVKD. The CDR3 is 13 residues long.